A selection of T cell receptor beta chains follows, all from one sample in a study of T cell repertoires in ileal Crohn's disease. Libraries were prepared by immunoSEQ multiplex PCR; TCRdb keeps only in-frame clonotypes and omits some of them. The sample carries around 15,000 clones, about 66% recorded once. Sample: ileal tissue. The source of these receptors is an adult with Crohn's disease. The CDR3 runs from the conserved cysteine through the conserved F or W. A D gene is named only where the DNA matches it firmly. Clone size appears in some rows only: once, few, many, or a class for an expanded clone.

few	TRBV18	TRBJ1-2	-	CASSPERIPDGYTF	TGTGCCAGCTCCCCAGAAAGAATACCAGATGGCTACACCTTC
few	TRBV13	TRBJ1-2	TRBD1	CASSRQGGYTF	TGTGCCAGCAGCCGACAGGGGGGCTACACCTTC
-	TRBV11-3	TRBJ2-6	-	CASSLDGASSGANVLTF	TGTGCCAGCAGCTTAGACGGTGCCTCCTCTGGGGCCAACGTCCTGACTTTC
few	TRBV5-4	TRBJ1-1	TRBD1	CASSLEMGTGAKNTEAFF	TGTGCCAGCAGCTTGGAAATGGGGACAGGGGCCAAGAACACTGAAGCTTTCTTT
once	TRBV6-1	TRBJ2-2	TRBD1	CASSEESGTGHGELFF	TGTGCCAGCAGTGAAGAATCCGGGACAGGGCACGGGGAGCTGTTTTTT
-	TRBV5-1	TRBJ2-7	-	CASRTLAQGEYEQYF	TGCGCCAGCAGAACACTAGCCCAGGGTGAATACGAGCAGTACTTC
-	TRBV9	TRBJ1-6	-	CASSRGDLENSPLHF	TGTGCCAGCAGCAGAGGAGATTTAGAAAATTCACCCCTCCACTTT
-	TRBV30	TRBJ1-2	-	CAWEDSLYGYTF	TGTGCCTGGGAGGACTCCCTCTATGGCTACACCTTC
-	TRBV4-1	TRBJ2-1	TRBD1	CASSLDRGPNNEQFF	TGCGCCAGCAGCTTGGACAGGGGCCCTAACAATGAGCAGTTCTTC
-	TRBV29-1	TRBJ2-1	-	CSVGWRNEQFF	TGCAGCGTTGGGTGGAGGAATGAGCAGTTCTTC
once	TRBV7-6	TRBJ2-2	-	CASTRNTGELFF	TGTGCCAGTACAAGGAACACCGGGGAGCTGTTTTTT
-	TRBV15	TRBJ1-5	-	CATSREGGSQPQHF	TGTGCCACCAGCAGAGAGGGGGGTAGCCAGCCCCAGCATTTT
-	TRBV19	TRBJ1-5	-	CASSIGRGNQPQHF	TGTGCCAGTAGTATAGGCAGGGGCAATCAGCCCCAGCATTTT
few	TRBV28	TRBJ1-6	-	CASSQRSSYNSPLHF	TGTGCCAGCAGTCAGAGGAGCTCCTATAATTCACCCCTCCACTTT